This T cell receptor (beta chain) was captured by sequencing in a study of identifying expanded T cells in peripheral blood. The study's findings and limits: Across healthy donors, higher total template counts meant significantly greater roughly 2-week count variance. Technical replicates showed about 1.2 changed clones; roughly two weeks around 15; four weeks 19.

During the collection period, no donor immune events like infections were recorded. There are a few counts of this clone. Antigen: not known. Only in-frame clones appear in the TCRdb table, and some are missing; sequencing was by immunoSEQ multiplex PCR. In the table there are around 120,000 clones, approximately 88% of which are singletons. The CDR3 is 14 residues long. After removal of 7 bases from V and 7 bases from J, the junction contained 13 bases not matched to a gene. Germline CDR1 SNHLY, CDR2 FYNNEI. This chain links TRBV2 with TRBJ2-7, with 7 bases fitting TRBD2. This sequence originates from a person aged 18 to 70 in good health. The sequencing input was blood. CDR3 in DNA: TGTGCCAGCACCAAACGGGGGAGGGGTGAGGAGCAGTACTTC. It specifies CASTKRGRGEEQYF.